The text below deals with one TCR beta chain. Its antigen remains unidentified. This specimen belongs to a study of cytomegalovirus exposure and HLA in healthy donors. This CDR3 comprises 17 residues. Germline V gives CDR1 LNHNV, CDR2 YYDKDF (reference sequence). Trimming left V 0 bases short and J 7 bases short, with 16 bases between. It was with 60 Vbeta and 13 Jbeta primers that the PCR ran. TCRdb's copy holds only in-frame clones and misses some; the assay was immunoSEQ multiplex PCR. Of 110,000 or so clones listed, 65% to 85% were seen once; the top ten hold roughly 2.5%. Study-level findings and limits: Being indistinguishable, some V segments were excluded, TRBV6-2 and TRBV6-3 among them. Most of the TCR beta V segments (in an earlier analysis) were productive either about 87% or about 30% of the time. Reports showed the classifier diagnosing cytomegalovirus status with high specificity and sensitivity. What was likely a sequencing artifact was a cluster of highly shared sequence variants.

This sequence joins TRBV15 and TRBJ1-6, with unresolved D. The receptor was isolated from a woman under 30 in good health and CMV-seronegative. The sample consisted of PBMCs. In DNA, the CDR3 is TGTGCCACCAGCAGAGATTTACCGCGGAGGAGGAATTCACCCCTCCACTTT. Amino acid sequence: CATSRDLPRRRNSPLHF. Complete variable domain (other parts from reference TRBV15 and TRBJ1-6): DAMVIQNPRYQVTQFGKPVTLSCSQTLNHNVMYWYQQKSSQAPKLLFHYYDKDFNNEADTPDNFQSRRPNTSFCFLDIRSPGLGDTAMYLCATSRDLPRRRNSPLHFGNGTRLTVT.